The 22 T cell receptor beta chains below all came from one sample that was sequenced in a study of post-analysis software for immune sequencing data (dated by TCRdb to the mid-2010s). Points the paper makes about the study in general: Significantly higher frequencies in patients than in controls were found for about 5 TRBV segments, including TRBV5-6, TRBV5-1 and TRBV20-1.

Receptor libraries were prepared by PCR. Data came from an Illumina HiSeq 2500. Unique molecular identifiers were incorporated into TCR beta cDNA libraries to reduce PCR and sequencing biases. The public reads were quality trimmed at Q25 with fastp and then assembled into clones with MiXCR by TCRdb, keeping productive beta chains. CDR3 protein sequences are deduplicated, and each keeps its most common genes and DNA. The sample yields approximately 180,000 distinct CDR3 sequences; approximately 30% were counted once. Over 1.2% of the sample is held by the ten biggest clonotypes. These receptors' targets are unknown. Sequencing used blood. The receptors originated from a girl aged 5-17 years with multiple sclerosis.

The chain has TRBV9 and TRBJ1-4; maybe TRBD1 (6 bases). Trimming took 4 bases from V and 11 from J, leaving 12 bases between them. The CDR3 consists of 12 residues. In germline, CDR1 is SGDLS, CDR2 YYNGEE. The CDR3 DNA sequence: TGTGCCAGCAGCAAACAGGGAGGGAAACTGTTTTTT. Its protein product is CASSKQGGKLFF. Full variable domain (rest looked up from reference TRBV9 and TRBJ1-4): DSGVTQTPKHLITATGQRVTLRCSPRSGDLSVYWYQQSLDQGLQFLIQYYNGEERAKGNILERFSAQQFPDLHSELNLSSLELGDSALYFCASSKQGGKLFFGSGTQLSVL.

Remarks on this clonotype: A much larger clone lies a single base off, so this may be a read error. The chain carries TRBV7-2 and TRBJ2-3; 10 nucleotides agree with TRBD2. This CDR3 is built from 16 residues. From germline, CDR1 is SGHTA and CDR2 FQGNSA. Written as DNA, the CDR3 is TGTGCCAGCAGCTTAGGGACTAGCGGCTACACAGATACGCGGTATTTT. Residues: CASSLGTSGYTDTRYF. Together with reference TRBV7-2 and TRBJ2-3, the CDR3 gives the full variable domain: GAGVSQSPSNKVTEKGKDVELRCDPISGHTALYWYRQSLGQGLEFLIYFQGNSAPDKSGLPSDRFSAERTGGSVSTLTIQRTQQEDSAVYLCASSLGTSGYTDTRYFGPGTRLTVL.

V is TRBV7-2 and J is TRBJ1-5; perhaps TRBD1 as D (6 bases). Trimming removed 6 bases at V and 7 bases at J, with 13 bases between. The germline CDR1 and CDR2 sequences are SGHTA and FQGNSA. The CDR3 has 13 amino acids. The CDR3 protein is CASSSTGSQPQHF. CDR3 in DNA: TGTGCCAGCAGTTCCACAGGGTCCCAGCCCCAGCATTTT.

Turning to this clonotype: A much bigger clone sits one base away, suggesting this may be a read error. This rearrangement joins TRBV27 to TRBJ2-7; D perhaps matches TRBD2 (6 bases). The closer fit of TRBJ2-5 to the DNA end suggests the J call may be wrong. This CDR3 is built from 14 residues. Germline CDR1 is MNHEY and CDR2 is SMNVEV (reference sequence). The CDR3: CASGHQGGVETQYF. CDR3 DNA: TGTGCCAGCGGTCACCAGGGAGGAGTAGAGACCCAGTACTTC.

This clonotype has at least ten counts. This chain links TRBV20-1 with TRBJ2-5; 8 bases align to TRBD2. The junction had 10 bases not matched to a gene; V was cut back by 0 bases and J by 4 bases. Germline V CDR1 and CDR2: DFQATT, SNEGSKA (reference sequence). The CDR3 length is 16 residues. The CDR3: CSARDTLAGPLETQYF. CDR3 nucleotides: TGCAGTGCTAGAGATACGCTAGCGGGCCCTCTAGAGACCCAGTACTTC.

The chain couples TRBV12-3 or TRBV12-4 to TRBJ1-6; D not certain. Trimming stripped 2 bases from V and 5 bases from J, with 10 bases between. This CDR3 has 15 amino acids. CDR3 sequence reads: CASSLLSADNSPLHF. CDR3 coding DNA: TGTGCCAGCAGTTTATTGTCGGCTGATAATTCACCCCTCCACTTT.

CDR3 coding DNA: TGTGCCAGCAGCCTCAAATCGGGCGGCACAGATACGCAGTATTTT. It is translated as CASSLKSGGTDTQYF. The chain carries TRBV5-4 and TRBJ2-3; D is unclear. This CDR3 has 15 amino acids. Trimming cost V 4 bases and J 1 base, with 13 bases left between them. CDR1 and CDR2 from the germline V gene are SGHNT and YYREEE (reference sequence).

At least ten counts were recorded for this clonotype. The rearrangement links TRBV5-4 to TRBJ2-4; D could derive from TRBD1 or TRBD2 (6 bases each). The CDR3 consists of 16 residues. Trimming removed 0 bases at V and 6 bases at J, with 16 bases between. Germline loops: CDR1 SGHNT, CDR2 YYREEE (reference sequence). DNA of the CDR3: TGTGCCAGCAGCTTGGGAGGGGGGAGAGGGGCAAACATTCAGTACTTC. Residues: CASSLGGGRGANIQYF.

This chain uses TRBV5-1 with TRBJ2-1, with TRBD2 matching 13 bases. The J call is doubtful: the DNA matches TRBJ2-7 better. The CDR3 runs to 17 residues. Germline CDR1 and CDR2: SGHRS and YFSETQ. The CDR3 here is CASSSGTSGTTYNEQYF. The CDR3 DNA follows: TGCGCCAGCAGCTCGGGGACTAGCGGGACCACCTACAATGAGCAGTACTTC.

This chain connects TRBV7-3 to TRBJ2-5; TRBD2 agrees at 9 bases. V lost 3 bases, J lost 11 bases, and 13 bases stayed unmatched. This CDR3 has 15 residues. CDR1 is SGHTA and CDR2 is FQGTGA in the germline V gene. As DNA, the CDR3 is TGTGCCAGCAGCTTGCTAGCGGGGACCTCAAATGAGCAGTACTTC. The encoded protein is CASSLLAGTSNEQYF.

As to this clonotype: Mismatch with germline at one junction end may stem from a read error. The gene calls are TRBV3-1 and TRBJ2-7, with D possibly TRBD2 on 6 matching bases. Germline V CDR1 and CDR2: LGHDT, YNNKEL (reference sequence). This CDR3 comprises 13 residues. The CDR3 DNA reads as TGTGCCAGCAGGGCGGGGAGCTCCTACGGGCAGTACTTC. It is translated as CASRAGSSYGQYF.

This clonotype was counted many times. The V call is TRBV7-8, the J call TRBJ1-4; no clear D. The germline V gene encodes CDR1 SGHVS and CDR2 FQNEAQ. CDR3 length: 16 amino acids. Trimming removed 5 bases at V and 0 bases at J, with 13 bases between. The CDR3 reads CASSTTPGATNEKLFF. In DNA form, the CDR3 reads TGTGCCAGCAGCACTACTCCCGGGGCAACTAATGAAAAACTGTTTTTT.

Note on this clonotype: One end of the junction is discordant with germline, which a read error may explain. The gene calls are TRBV5-1 and TRBJ2-7; maybe TRBD2 (5 bases). The germline gives CDR1 SGHRS, CDR2 YFSETQ. This CDR3 comprises 14 residues. The CDR3 sequence is CASSLGDVTYEQYF. The CDR3 coding sequence is TGCGCCAGTAGCTTGGGAGACGTGACCTACGAGCAGTACTTC.

Many counts were recorded for this clonotype. The chain has TRBV5-1 and TRBJ1-2, with D tentatively TRBD1 (5 bases). This CDR3 is 14 amino acids long. Per the germline V gene, CDR1 is SGHRS and CDR2 is YFSETQ. The V gene lost 4 bases and the J gene lost 3 bases, with 13 bases spanning the gap. The CDR3 coding sequence is TGCGCCAGCAGCATTGGGACGGGATACTATGGCTACACCTTC. Translation gives CASSIGTGYYGYTF.

This clonotype was picked up a small number of times. The chain employs TRBV12-5 and TRBJ1-2, with 10 bases matching TRBD1. There are 19 residues in the CDR3. V lost 5 bases and J lost 1; bases outside the gene matches: 16. Germline V lookup: CDR1 LGHNT, CDR2 FRNRAP. The CDR3 is CASGLRPFGRDRGNYGYTF. The CDR3 region has the DNA TGTGCTAGTGGTCTCAGACCGTTTGGGCGGGACAGGGGTAACTATGGCTACACCTTC.

Remarks on this clonotype: Since a much larger clone is just one base distant, this may be a read error. This chain uses TRBV6-5 with TRBJ2-4; no definite D call. The end of the DNA fits TRBJ2-5 better, so the J call may be wrong. CDR3 length equals 10 residues. Germline V gene lookup returns CDR1 MNHEY and CDR2 SVGAGI. The CDR3 nucleotides are TGTGCCAGCAGACAAAAGACCCAGTACTTC. Its translation: CASRQKTQYF.

This chain uses TRBV28 with TRBJ2-4; 10 positions match TRBD2. The J call may be incorrect, as the DNA end agrees better with TRBJ2-7. Germline V gene lookup returns CDR1 MDHEN and CDR2 SYDVKM. CDR3 length equals 16 residues. CDR3 region: CASSTLAGAARGEQYF. The CDR3 region has the DNA TGTGCCAGCAGTACTCTAGCGGGAGCCGCCCGGGGCGAGCAGTACTTC.

V usage is TRBV29-1 and J usage is TRBJ2-2; 7 bases agree with TRBD2. CDR1 is SQVTM, CDR2 ANQGSEA, per germline. V lost 7 bases and J lost 3; bases outside the gene matches: 5. The CDR3 is 13 residues long. The CDR3 spells CSAYLADTGELFF. The CDR3 DNA follows: TGCAGCGCCTACCTAGCGGACACCGGGGAGCTGTTTTTT.

This clonotype was picked up a small number of times. CDR3 DNA sequence: TGTGCCAGCAGCGTTGGGGGGAGGAACACTGAAGCTTTCTTT. Translated: CASSVGGRNTEAFF. The rearrangement links TRBV9 to TRBJ1-1, with D perhaps matching TRBD1 (5 bases). Trimming removed 2 bases at V and 1 base at J, with 9 bases between. The length of the CDR3 is 14 residues. From germline, CDR1 is SGDLS and CDR2 YYNGEE.

A word on this clonotype: This may be a read error: a much more frequent sequence differs by one nucleotide. J is TRBJ2-3 and V is TRBV12-3 or TRBV12-4; 11 positions agree with TRBD1. V was clipped by 1 base and J by 2 bases; unmatched bases: 5. The CDR3 has 17 residues. DNA for the CDR3: TGTGCCAGCAGTTTAGTCGGGACAGGGGGGGTCACAGATACGCAGTATTTT. Encoded protein: CASSLVGTGGVTDTQYF.

The chain carries TRBV5-1 and TRBJ2-4; TRBD2 aligns across 9 bases. Judging by the DNA end, TRBJ2-7 fits better; the J call may be wrong. This CDR3 has 15 residues. Germline CDR1 is SGHRS and CDR2 is YFSETQ. As DNA, the CDR3 is TGCGCCAGCAGCCCCGCGGGGGGGTTCGACTACGAGCAGTACTTC. Translating it yields CASSPAGGFDYEQYF.

The rearrangement uses TRBV5-1 and TRBJ2-3, with D unclear. Trimming removed 4 bases at V and 5 bases at J, with 8 bases between. The CDR3 runs to 12 residues. The germline V gene encodes CDR1 SGHRS and CDR2 YFSETQ. The CDR3 region has the DNA TGCGCCAGCAGCCCTTCCGGAGATACGCAGTATTTT. This translates into CASSPSGDTQYF.